Sequencing of this TCR beta chain was carried out in a study of T cell changes during pregnancy in multiple sclerosis. Sequenced by immunoSEQ multiplex PCR; TCRdb stores in-frame clones only, minus some. The sample holds roughly 100,000 clones, about 90% seen once. Germline values: CDR1 SGHRS, CDR2 YFSETQ. The CDR3 contains 17 residues. V was shortened by 4 bases and J by 3 bases, with 19 bases between the two germline ends. The chain has TRBV5-1 and TRBJ1-4; no clear D gene. The receptor comes from a female donor with multiple sclerosis, enrolled in a pregnancy study. The sample here was peripheral blood, taken after pregnancy. Here the CDR3 reads CASSPSNRGGPNEKLFF. DNA for the CDR3: TGCGCCAGCAGCCCATCAAACCGGGGAGGGCCTAATGAAAAACTGTTTTTT.